The clone carrying this T cell receptor (beta chain) was observed a handful of times. Its antigen is as yet unknown. This record belongs to a study of human T cells and chemical hapten exposure. Study results and caveats: Significantly more large CDR3 similarity clusters were formed by expanded TCRs than by controls.

Time point reported: pre-sensitization, week 0. This sample's treatment: therapeutic diphenylcyclopropenone sensitization with weekly scalp DPC. Alopecia patients between 18 and 70 years old and suitable for DPC were used as donors. Extraction yielded total RNA from whole blood (unfractionated). MiXCR, run by TCRdb on the RACE reads, gives a single entry per CDR3 protein. This table holds more than 300,000 distinct CDR3 sequences, around 5.5% found once. The germline gives CDR1 MNHNS, CDR2 SASEGT. Trimming removed 6 bases at V and 1 base at J, with 8 bases between. There are 13 residues in the CDR3. The chain carries TRBV6-1 and TRBJ2-3; no firm D call. The sequencing used whole blood, collected in connection with sensitization to the hapten diphenylcyclopropenone (DPC). The origin of this receptor is a woman aged 18-29 years with alopecia areata. Some clones in this sample may be carry-over from other donors' samples. The CDR3 region has the DNA TGTGCCAGCAGGTACAGCGGCACAGATACGCAGTATTTT. It translates to CASRYSGTDTQYF.